Below are 24 T cell receptor beta chains sequenced from a single sample in a study of shared clonotypes between healthy human individuals (dated by TCRdb to the early 2020s). The protocol used for the library was the immunoSEQ multiplex PCR assay. TCRdb retrieved this table from immuneACCESS and kept in-frame rearrangements only. Not all clones are present; in checked studies, unresolved V genes account for under half, and no reason is known for the remainder. The sample contains about 2.4 million clones, over 85% of them found a single time. Of the sample, about 0.39% is held by the ten largest clones. Specimen: naive CD4+ T cells from PBMCs. The intended sense of this specimen's cell subset or site label: CD45RA+ positively selected. Source of these receptors: a man between 18 and 35 years old in good health. Some clones in this sample may be carry-over from other donors' samples.

The J gene is TRBJ1-2, the V gene TRBV7-2; D is unclear. CDR1 and CDR2 (germline): SGHTA, FQGNSA. CDR3 length: 14 amino acids. V lost 1 base to trimming and J lost 4 bases, with 10 bases between them. CDR3 DNA: TGTGCCAGCAGCTTAGTGTCGGAGGGCTATGGCTACACCTTC. This encodes CASSLVSEGYGYTF.

The rearrangement uses TRBV28 and TRBJ1-1, with TRBD1 as a possible D gene (6 bases). There are 15 residues in the CDR3. From germline, CDR1 is MDHEN and CDR2 SYDVKM. V lost 3 bases and J 0 bases, leaving 11 bases between the germline ends. CDR3 bases: TGTGCCAGCAGTTTTCAGGGGCAGGTGAACACTGAAGCTTTCTTT. Its protein is CASSFQGQVNTEAFF. Combining the CDR3 with reference TRBV28 and TRBJ1-1 gives the whole variable domain DVKVTQSSRYLVKRTGEKVFLECVQDMDHENMFWYRQDPGLGLRLIYFSYDVKMKEKGDIPEGYSVSREKKERFSLILESASTNQTSMYLCASSFQGQVNTEAFFGQGTRLTVV.

The chain combines TRBV5-1 with TRBJ2-2; D uncertain. Trimming took off 4 bases at V and 4 bases at J, with 14 bases between the two ends. CDR1 and CDR2 from the germline V gene are SGHRS and YFSETQ. The CDR3 extends over 15 amino acids. The CDR3 DNA reads TGCGCCAGCAGCATCCCGGGCGTATCCACCGGGGAGCTGTTTTTT. Protein product: CASSIPGVSTGELFF.

In this sample, this clone turned up once. The chain carries TRBV6-5 and TRBJ2-7, with 8 bases lining up with TRBD1. After removal of 5 bases from V and 5 bases from J, the junction contained 8 bases not matched to a gene. Germline-derived CDR1 and CDR2 are MNHEY and SVGAGI. The CDR3 is 14 residues long. This chain's CDR3 is CASSTGGSLDEQYF. Written as DNA, the CDR3 is TGTGCCAGCAGTACAGGGGGATCCCTTGACGAGCAGTACTTC.

This clone has just one count. The V gene is TRBV5-1, the J gene TRBJ2-7, with 10 bases fitting TRBD2. The CDR3 is made up of 15 amino acids. J was trimmed by 2 bases and V by 2 bases; bases with no gene match: 4. Germline V CDR1 and CDR2: SGHRS, YFSETQ. This CDR3 reads CASSLELAGPYEQYF. The CDR3 coding sequence is TGCGCCAGCAGCTTAGAACTAGCGGGACCCTACGAGCAGTACTTC.

As regards this clone: Within the sample, other DNA sequences also encode this same CDR3. The chain combines TRBV28 with TRBJ2-1; TRBD2 matches 7 bases. The V gene's germline CDR1 is MDHEN and CDR2 SYDVKM. The CDR3 loop spans 12 amino acids. After removal of 6 bases from V and 8 bases from J, the junction contained 4 bases not matched to a gene. The CDR3 DNA sequence: TGTGCCAGCAGCCTGGGAGGGGATGAGCAGTTCTTC. Its protein product is CASSLGGDEQFF. Based on the CDR3 plus reference TRBV28 and TRBJ2-1, the full variable domain is DVKVTQSSRYLVKRTGEKVFLECVQDMDHENMFWYRQDPGLGLRLIYFSYDVKMKEKGDIPEGYSVSREKKERFSLILESASTNQTSMYLCASSLGGDEQFFGPGTRLTVL.

The chain carries TRBV4-1 and TRBJ2-7; D tentatively fits TRBD1 or TRBD2 (6 bases each). V was cut by 4 bases and J by 3 bases, with 22 bases left in between. CDR1 is MGHRA and CDR2 is YSYEKL in the germline V gene. The CDR3 length is 17 residues. The CDR3 bases are TGCGCCAGCAGCCCCCGCCTGGGGGGCGCTGGGGACTACGAGCAGTACTTC. Amino acid sequence: CASSPRLGGAGDYEQYF.

V gene TRBV5-1 combines with J gene TRBJ2-7; perhaps TRBD1 as D (5 bases). The CDR3 consists of 15 residues. Trimming shortened V by 0 bases and J by 4 bases, and 14 bases separated the two germline ends. The germline V gene encodes CDR1 SGHRS and CDR2 YFSETQ. In nucleotides, the CDR3 is TGCGCCAGCAGCTTGGATCCAGGGTCTGGGTACGAGCAGTACTTC. Translation gives CASSLDPGSGYEQYF.

The CDR3 loop is CASSPSDRQGYTF. The CDR3 coding sequence is TGCGCCAGCAGCCCCTCAGATAGACAGGGGTACACCTTC. V usage is TRBV4-1 and J usage is TRBJ1-2; 8 nucleotides line up with TRBD1. The CDR3 consists of 13 residues. Germline V lookup: CDR1 MGHRA, CDR2 YSYEKL. V trimming: 4 bases; J trimming: 11 bases; junction bases outside the gene matches: 9.

This chain connects TRBV28 to TRBJ2-7; maybe TRBD2 (6 bases). CDR1 is MDHEN, CDR2 SYDVKM, per germline. The CDR3 loop spans 14 amino acids. V lost 5 bases to trimming and J lost 5 bases, with 16 bases between them. The CDR3 sequence is CASSPSLTRHEQYF. The CDR3 DNA is TGTGCCAGCAGTCCCTCATTGACTAGACACGAGCAGTACTTC. The variable domain in full, completed from reference TRBV28 and TRBJ2-7, reads DVKVTQSSRYLVKRTGEKVFLECVQDMDHENMFWYRQDPGLGLRLIYFSYDVKMKEKGDIPEGYSVSREKKERFSLILESASTNQTSMYLCASSPSLTRHEQYFGPGTRLTVT.

The chain is built from TRBV5-1 and TRBJ2-1; D might be TRBD2 (6 bases). This CDR3 has 14 amino acids. Germline values: CDR1 SGHRS, CDR2 YFSETQ. Trimming took off 3 bases at V and 8 bases at J, with 15 bases between the two ends. DNA of the CDR3: TGCGCCAGCAGCTCGACTAGTTTGGGGGATGAGCAGTTCTTC. Encoded protein: CASSSTSLGDEQFF.

This CDR3 reads CASRAPIGFGNTIYF. CDR3 DNA sequence: TGTGCCAGCAGGGCCCCGATTGGGTTTGGAAACACCATATATTTT. The chain links TRBV28 to TRBJ1-3; D is ambiguous. V was clipped by 6 bases and J by 3 bases, with 15 bases between them. CDR1 and CDR2 (germline): MDHEN, SYDVKM. The CDR3 consists of 15 residues.

This clone was recorded once. This sequence joins TRBV11-1 and TRBJ2-3, with 9 bases identical to TRBD2. CDR1 and CDR2 (germline): SGHAT, FQDESV (reference sequence). The V gene end was trimmed by 5 bases and the J gene end by 5 bases; junction bases not matched to a gene: 14. This CDR3 spans 17 amino acids. The CDR3 sequence is CASSPERFGSGRDTQYF. CDR3 in DNA: TGTGCCAGCAGCCCTGAGAGGTTCGGTAGCGGGAGAGATACGCAGTATTTT.

The chain recombines TRBV7-6 with TRBJ2-7, with 9 bases that match TRBD2. Germline assignment: CDR1 SGHVS and CDR2 FNYEAQ. With V trimmed by 1 base and J by 0 bases, 4 bases remained unmatched. This CDR3 comprises 16 residues. DNA for the CDR3: TGTGCCAGCAGCTTAGGGACTAGCGTGAGCTCCTACGAGCAGTACTTC. Translated: CASSLGTSVSSYEQYF.

This clone was observed once. The rearrangement links TRBV7-9 to TRBJ1-2, with TRBD1 identical over 10 bases. Germline values: CDR1 SEHNR, CDR2 FQNEAQ (reference sequence). V trimming: 2 bases; J trimming: 7 bases; junction bases outside the gene matches: 7. This CDR3 has 15 residues. CDR3 protein: CASSLQGQGTFGYTF. The CDR3 DNA reads as TGTGCCAGCAGCTTACAGGGACAGGGGACGTTTGGCTACACCTTC. Using reference TRBV7-9 and TRBJ1-2 for the parts outside the CDR3, the full variable domain is DTGVSQNPRHKITKRGQNVTFRCDPISEHNRLYWYRQTLGQGPEFLTYFQNEAQLEKSRLLSDRFSAERPKGSFSTLEIQRTEQGDSAMYLCASSLQGQGTFGYTFGSGTRLTVV.

A note on this clone: Other DNA sequences in this sample translate to the same CDR3. In DNA form, the CDR3 reads TGCGCCAGCAGCTTGGAAGGCAGGCGGGACACTGAAGCTTTCTTT. It is translated as CASSLEGRRDTEAFF. This chain links TRBV5-1 with TRBJ1-1; D is unresolved. Trimming removed 0 bases at V and 3 bases at J, with 12 bases between. CDR1 and CDR2 (germline): SGHRS, YFSETQ. This CDR3 contains 15 residues.

CDR3 bases: TGCGCCAGCAGCCTCGAAAGCCACTCCTATAATTCACCCCTCCACTTT. As protein: CASSLESHSYNSPLHF. The gene calls are TRBV4-1 and TRBJ1-6; D remains unclear. V was clipped by 4 bases and J by 0 bases, with 10 bases between them. Germline loops: CDR1 MGHRA, CDR2 YSYEKL. The CDR3 is 16 amino acids.

The DNA for the CDR3 is TGTGCCAGCAGTCTCCGACAGGGCGGGGGCAATCAGCCCCAGCATTTT. This encodes CASSLRQGGGNQPQHF. V gene TRBV28 combines with J gene TRBJ1-5; TRBD1 aligns across 7 bases. J was trimmed by 2 bases and V by 5 bases; bases with no gene match: 9. The CDR3 is 16 amino acids. Germline CDR1 and CDR2: MDHEN and SYDVKM.

V and J are TRBV7-9 and TRBJ1-2; D is possibly TRBD1 (6 bases). The germline gives CDR1 SEHNR, CDR2 FQNEAQ (reference sequence). The CDR3 runs to 17 residues. Between the trimmed V and J ends, which lost 2 bases and 4 bases, there was a span of 20 bases. CDR3 sequence (DNA): TGTGCCAGCAGCTTATCCCCCTCTGGGGGCCGGGGCTATGGCTACACCTTC. This translates into CASSLSPSGGRGYGYTF.

The chain combines TRBV2 with TRBJ2-4, with 9 bases that match TRBD2. This CDR3 spans 17 amino acids. The J segment lost 0 bases and the V segment lost 3 bases, leaving 6 bases of the junction unmatched. Germline CDR1 SNHLY, CDR2 FYNNEI. The CDR3 sequence: CASSELAGTLAKNIQYF. CDR3 DNA: TGTGCCAGCAGTGAGCTAGCGGGGACCTTAGCCAAAAACATTCAGTACTTC.

This chain connects TRBV19 to TRBJ1-2; D ambiguous. The germline gives CDR1 LNHDA, CDR2 SQIVND (reference sequence). V lost 5 bases, J lost 6 bases, and 19 bases lay in between. This CDR3 has 15 residues. Here the CDR3 DNA reads TGTGCCAGTAGTTCATTCCTAGACGTGGCGGATGGCTACACCTTC. Translation gives CASSSFLDVADGYTF. Looking up the rest from reference TRBV19 and TRBJ1-2 gives the full variable domain: DGGITQSPKYLFRKEGQNVTLSCEQNLNHDAMYWYRQDPGQGLRLIYYSQIVNDFQKGDIAEGYSVSREKKESFPLTVTSAQKNPTAFYLCASSSFLDVADGYTFGSGTRLTVV.

This chain joins TRBV27 and TRBJ2-3, with D perhaps given as TRBD1 or TRBD2 (6 bases each). Germline CDR1 reads MNHEY; CDR2 reads SMNVEV (reference sequence). Trimming took 1 base from V and 2 from J, leaving 16 bases between them. This CDR3 region has 17 residues. CDR3 sequence reads: CASSLLPGQLATDTQYF. In nucleotides, the CDR3 is TGTGCCAGCAGTTTATTACCGGGACAACTAGCCACAGATACGCAGTATTTT.

The J gene is TRBJ2-5, the V gene TRBV25-1, with D possibly TRBD1 on 5 matching bases. The J call may be incorrect, as the DNA end agrees better with TRBJ2-7. Germline V CDR1 and CDR2: MGHDK, SYGVNS. The CDR3 loop spans 13 amino acids. CDR3 sequence reads: CASSDQGSYEQYF. The CDR3 DNA sequence: TGTGCCAGCAGTGATCAGGGTAGTTACGAGCAGTACTTC.

This chain links TRBV14 with TRBJ1-2, with D hard to call. Germline V gene lookup returns CDR1 SGHDN and CDR2 FVKESK. The CDR3 has 16 residues. V dropped 1 base and J dropped 5 bases, with 17 bases sitting between them. The CDR3 nucleotides read TGTGCCAGCAGCCAAGGACCCGACACATGGGGATATGGCTACACCTTC. It translates to CASSQGPDTWGYGYTF. The full variable domain, completed using reference TRBV14 and TRBJ1-2, is EAGVTQFPSHSVIEKGQTVTLRCDPISGHDNLYWYRRVMGKEIKFLLHFVKESKQDESGMPNNRFLAERTGGTYSTLKVQPAELEDSGVYFCASSQGPDTWGYGYTFGSGTRLTVV.